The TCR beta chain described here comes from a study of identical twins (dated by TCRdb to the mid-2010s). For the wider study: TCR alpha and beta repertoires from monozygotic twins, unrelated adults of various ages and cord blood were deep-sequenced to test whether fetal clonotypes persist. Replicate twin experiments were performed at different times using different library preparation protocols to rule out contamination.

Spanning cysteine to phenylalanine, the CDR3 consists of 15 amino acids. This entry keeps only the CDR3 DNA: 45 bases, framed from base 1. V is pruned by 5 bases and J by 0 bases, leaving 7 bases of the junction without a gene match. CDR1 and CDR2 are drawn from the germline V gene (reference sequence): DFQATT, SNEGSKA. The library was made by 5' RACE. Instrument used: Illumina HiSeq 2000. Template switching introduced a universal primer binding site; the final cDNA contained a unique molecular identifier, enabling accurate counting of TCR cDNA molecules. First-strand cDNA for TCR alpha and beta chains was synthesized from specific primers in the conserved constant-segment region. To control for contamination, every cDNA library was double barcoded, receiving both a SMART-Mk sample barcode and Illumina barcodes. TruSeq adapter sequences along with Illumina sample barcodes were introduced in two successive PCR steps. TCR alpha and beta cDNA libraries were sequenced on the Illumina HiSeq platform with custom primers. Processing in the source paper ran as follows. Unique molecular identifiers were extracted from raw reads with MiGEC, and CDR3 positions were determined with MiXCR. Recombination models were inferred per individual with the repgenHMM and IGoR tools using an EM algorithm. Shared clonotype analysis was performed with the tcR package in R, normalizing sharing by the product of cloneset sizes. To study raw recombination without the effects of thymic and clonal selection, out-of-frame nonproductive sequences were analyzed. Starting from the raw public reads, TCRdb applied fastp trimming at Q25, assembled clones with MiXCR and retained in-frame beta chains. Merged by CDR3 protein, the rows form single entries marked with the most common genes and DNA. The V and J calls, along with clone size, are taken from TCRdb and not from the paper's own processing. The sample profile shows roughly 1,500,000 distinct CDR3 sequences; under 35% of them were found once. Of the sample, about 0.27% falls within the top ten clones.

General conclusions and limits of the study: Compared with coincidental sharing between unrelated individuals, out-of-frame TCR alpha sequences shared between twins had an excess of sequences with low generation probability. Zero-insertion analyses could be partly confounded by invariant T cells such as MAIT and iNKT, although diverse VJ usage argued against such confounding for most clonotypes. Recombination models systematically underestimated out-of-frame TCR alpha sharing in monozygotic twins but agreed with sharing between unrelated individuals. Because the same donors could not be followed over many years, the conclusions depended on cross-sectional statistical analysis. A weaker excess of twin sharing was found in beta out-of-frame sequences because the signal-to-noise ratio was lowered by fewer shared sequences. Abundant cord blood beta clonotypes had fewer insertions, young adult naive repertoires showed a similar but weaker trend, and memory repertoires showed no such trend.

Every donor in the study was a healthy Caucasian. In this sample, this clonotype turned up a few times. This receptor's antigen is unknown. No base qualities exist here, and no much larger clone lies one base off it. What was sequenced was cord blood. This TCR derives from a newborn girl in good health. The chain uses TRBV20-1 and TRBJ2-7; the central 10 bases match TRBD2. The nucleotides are TGCAGTGCTTTGAAATCTAGCGGGAGCTCCTACGAGCAGTACTTC. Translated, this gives CSALKSSGSSYEQYF.